Listed here are 27 T cell receptor beta chains from one sample, sequenced in a study of OX40 agonist ivuxolimab in advanced cancers. Produced via immunoSEQ multiplex PCR; TCRdb's table is partial and in-frame only. The table has fewer than 100,000 clones, under 90% seen once. The specimen was CD4+ or CD8+ T cells sorted from blood, collected in a trial of the OX40 agonist ivuxolimab. These receptors originate from an adult with an advanced solid tumor such as melanoma, head and neck, liver or kidney cancer.

The chain joins TRBV19 to TRBJ1-5; D gene unclear. Per the germline V gene, CDR1 is LNHDA and CDR2 is SQIVND (reference sequence). CDR3 length: 14 amino acids. V gave up 1 base and J gave up 5 bases, with 9 bases separating them. The CDR3 spells CASSIVRGDQPQHF. As DNA, the CDR3 is TGTGCCAGTAGTATAGTAAGAGGAGATCAGCCCCAGCATTTT.

This clone appeared a single time. Other DNA sequences from this sample encode an identical CDR3 as well. V is TRBV28 and J is TRBJ1-2; D is unclear. V was pared by 8 bases and J by 0 bases, with 4 bases between. Per germline, CDR1 MDHEN and CDR2 SYDVKM. There are 11 residues in the CDR3. The CDR3: CASSSNYGYTF. Written as DNA, the CDR3 is TGTGCCAGCTCTTCTAACTATGGCTACACCTTC.

This clone is a singleton in its sample. This rearrangement joins TRBV6-4 to TRBJ1-4; 9 bases map to TRBD1. Per the germline V gene, CDR1 is MRHNA and CDR2 is SNTAGT. V trimming: 8 bases; J trimming: 6 bases; junction bases outside the gene matches: 7. CDR3 length: 14 residues. The CDR3 loop reads CASPPGQGDEKLFF. The CDR3 nucleotides read TGTGCCAGCCCTCCGGGACAGGGAGATGAAAAACTGTTTTTT.

This clone was seen once. J is TRBJ1-5 and V is TRBV6-1; D gene ambiguous. V was trimmed by 2 bases and J by 3 bases, leaving 14 bases between them. CDR1 and CDR2 from the germline V gene are MNHNS and SASEGT. This CDR3 is 16 amino acids long. The CDR3 sequence: CASSELGWAYNQPQHF. Here the CDR3 DNA reads TGTGCCAGCAGTGAATTGGGATGGGCCTACAATCAGCCCCAGCATTTT.

The gene calls are TRBV7-2 and TRBJ1-3; D is unclear. V was shortened by 5 bases and J by 1 base, with 12 bases between the two germline ends. This CDR3 is built from 15 residues. Germline V lookup: CDR1 SGHTA, CDR2 FQGNSA. This CDR3 is CASSRTTRSGNTIYF. In DNA, the CDR3 is TGTGCCAGCAGCAGGACTACGCGGTCTGGAAACACCATATATTTT.

The V and J genes are TRBV5-4 and TRBJ2-7; 9 bases are a match to TRBD2. The CDR3 has 15 amino acids. CDR1 is SGHNT and CDR2 is YYREEE in the germline V gene (reference sequence). J lost 8 bases, V lost 3 bases, and 12 bases had no gene match. The CDR3 nucleotides read TGTGCCAGCAGCTCCAGTTGGGCGGGAGGGCCTCAGCAGTACTTC. Amino acid sequence: CASSSSWAGGPQQYF.

J is TRBJ1-1 and V is TRBV9; 8 bases align to TRBD1. Per germline, CDR1 SGDLS and CDR2 YYNGEE. This CDR3 has 15 amino acids. V lost 0 bases, J lost 5 bases, and 6 bases stayed unmatched. The CDR3 DNA reads TGTGCCAGCAGCGTAGACTGGACAGGGAGGACTGAAGCTTTCTTT. Translating it yields CASSVDWTGRTEAFF.

The chain recombines TRBV7-2 with TRBJ1-1; D gene ambiguous. The germline CDR1 and CDR2 sequences are SGHTA and FQGNSA. V was shortened by 6 bases and J by 5 bases, with 13 bases between the two germline ends. The CDR3 is made up of 13 amino acids. The CDR3 region is CASSPAPRTEAFF. The CDR3 coding sequence is TGTGCCAGCAGTCCGGCCCCACGAACTGAAGCTTTCTTT.

The V and J genes are TRBV5-4 and TRBJ2-5; D call uncertain. The V end was cut by 0 bases, the J end by 2 bases, with 8 bases between. This CDR3 is 14 amino acids long. Germline CDR1 SGHNT, CDR2 YYREEE (reference sequence). CDR3 residues: CASSLGAGQETQYF. CDR3 DNA sequence: TGTGCCAGCAGCTTGGGGGCCGGACAAGAGACCCAGTACTTC.

This clone was observed a single time. The chain couples TRBV5-6 to TRBJ2-7; D tentatively fits TRBD1 or TRBD2 (5 bases each). V was trimmed by 0 bases and J by 0 bases, leaving 10 bases between them. The CDR3 covers 15 residues. Germline-derived CDR1 and CDR2 are SGHDT and YYEEEE. The CDR3 sequence is CASSLGGSSSYEQYF. DNA for the CDR3: TGTGCCAGCAGCTTGGGGGGGTCTAGCTCCTACGAGCAGTACTTC.

This clone appeared a few times. V and J are TRBV5-1 and TRBJ1-2; D is unresolved. Trimming cost V 5 bases and J 6 bases, with 17 bases left between them. Germline CDR1 and CDR2: SGHRS and YFSETQ. The CDR3 consists of 14 residues. DNA for the CDR3: TGCGCCAGCAGTTACGGCACTTTTCTAGATGGCTACACCTTC. This encodes CASSYGTFLDGYTF.

This chain connects TRBV19 to TRBJ2-3, with 13 bases lining up with TRBD2. This CDR3 comprises 17 residues. Germline trimming cut 4 bases from V and 2 bases from J; bases unmatched to any gene: 6. The germline V gene encodes CDR1 LNHDA and CDR2 SQIVND (reference sequence). The CDR3 DNA follows: TGTGCCAGTAGTACTAGGGGACTAGCGGGATTCACAGATACGCAGTATTTT. It encodes CASSTRGLAGFTDTQYF.

This clone was found once. This chain joins TRBV28 and TRBJ1-4; TRBD1 matches 8 bases. The V segment lost 5 bases and the J segment 13 bases; nucleotides outside the gene matches: 9. Germline lookup yields CDR1 MDHEN and CDR2 SYDVKM. The CDR3 contains 13 residues. The chain's CDR3 is CASSRHDRGRLFF. In DNA form, the CDR3 reads TGTGCCAGCAGTAGACACGACAGGGGTCGACTGTTTTTT.

The chain uses TRBV28 and TRBJ2-5, with D possibly being TRBD2 (6 bases). Trimming removed 6 bases from V and 4 bases from J, with 15 bases in between. Germline V CDR1 and CDR2: MDHEN, SYDVKM. CDR3 length: 14 amino acids. The CDR3 nucleotides are TGTGCCAGCAGGGGGGAGGCAGGATCAGAGACCCAGTACTTC. This sequence encodes CASRGEAGSETQYF.

The genes are TRBV6-1 and TRBJ2-7; TRBD2 matches 15 bases. CDR3 size: 15 residues. V was pared by 6 bases and J by 4 bases, with 4 bases of the junction left unmatched. Germline CDR1 MNHNS, CDR2 SASEGT. The CDR3 DNA reads as TGTGCCAGCAGGGGGACTAGCGGGGGGCCATACGAGCAGTACGTC. Translating gives CASRGTSGGPYEQYV.

CDR3 DNA: TGTGCCAGCAGGCGGGGACCTAATTACAATGAGCAGTTCTTC. Translated: CASRRGPNYNEQFF. This chain links TRBV9 with TRBJ2-1; maybe TRBD2 (6 bases). The V gene lost 5 bases and the J gene lost 4 bases, with 13 bases spanning the gap. The CDR3 loop spans 14 amino acids. Germline V gene data show CDR1 as SGDLS and CDR2 as YYNGEE.

The V and J genes are TRBV5-6 and TRBJ1-4; D ambiguous. The ends were cut back, 0 bases at V and 6 bases at J, with 9 bases in the middle. Per germline, CDR1 SGHDT and CDR2 YYEEEE. The CDR3 sequence is 14 residues long. The CDR3 protein is CASSLETRDEKLFF. The CDR3 DNA sequence: TGTGCCAGCAGCTTGGAAACAAGGGATGAAAAACTGTTTTTT.

This chain links TRBV14 with TRBJ2-7; TRBD1 might be the D (5 bases). V shed 2 bases and J shed 4 bases, with 6 bases lying between them. From germline, CDR1 is SGHDN and CDR2 FVKESK. There are 12 residues in the CDR3. CDR3 in amino acids: CASSQQGYEQYV. The CDR3 DNA reads TGTGCCAGCAGCCAACAGGGTTACGAGCAGTACGTC.

This clone was seen more than once but under ten times. The chain recombines TRBV6-5 with TRBJ2-7; 7 nucleotides agree with TRBD1. The CDR3 contains 14 residues. Trimming removed 3 bases from V and 1 base from J; junction bases left unmatched: 3. Germline V gene data show CDR1 as MNHEY and CDR2 as SVGAGI. CDR3 region: CASSYMTGSYEQYF. The CDR3 DNA reads TGTGCCAGCAGTTATATGACAGGGTCCTACGAGCAGTACTTC.

This clone came up once. The chain employs TRBV2 and TRBJ1-5, with 9 bases matching TRBD1. Losses at the gene ends were 5 bases for V and 6 bases for J; bases not matched to a gene: 11. This CDR3 contains 16 residues. Germline CDR1 reads SNHLY; CDR2 reads FYNNEI. In nucleotides, the CDR3 is TGTGCCAGCAGTCCCTATGCCGGGACAGGGAGTCAGCCCCAGCATTTT. Its translation: CASSPYAGTGSQPQHF.

The rearrangement joins TRBV9 to TRBJ1-3; D remains ambiguous. The germline V gene has CDR1 SGDLS and CDR2 YYNGEE. V gave up 0 bases and J gave up 3 bases, with 13 bases separating them. CDR3 length: 16 residues. The CDR3 bases are TGTGCCAGCAGCGTAGGCGGAGGGATCTTTGGAAACACCATATATTTT. It yields the protein CASSVGGGIFGNTIYF.

The chain is built from TRBV28 and TRBJ2-7; 7 bases map to TRBD2. Germline loops: CDR1 MDHEN, CDR2 SYDVKM. The V segment lost 3 bases and the J segment 2 bases; nucleotides outside the gene matches: 4. This CDR3 comprises 14 residues. CDR3 region: CASSLLGLTYEQYF. CDR3 bases: TGTGCCAGCAGTTTGTTGGGACTAACCTACGAGCAGTACTTC.

This clone has only a few counts. The genes are TRBV5-6 and TRBJ2-7; the D is unclear. CDR1 SGHDT and CDR2 YYEEEE come from the germline V gene. V lost 0 bases and J 4 bases, leaving 5 bases between the germline ends. The CDR3 has 12 residues. The CDR3 bases are TGTGCCAGCAGCTTGGTGGGTTACGAGCAGTACGTC. Amino acids: CASSLVGYEQYV.

A single count supports this clone. This rearrangement joins TRBV5-8 to TRBJ1-6; perhaps TRBD1 as D (5 bases). With 6 bases removed from V and 2 bases from J, the gap between germline ends came to 15 bases. This CDR3 has 16 residues. Germline V gene data show CDR1 as SGHTS and CDR2 as YDEGEE. The CDR3 DNA reads TGTGCCAGCACCCCTTCCGGGGGTCCCTATAATTCACCCCTCCACTTT. Translated, it gives CASTPSGGPYNSPLHF.

The chain recombines TRBV28 with TRBJ1-4; D call uncertain. The CDR3 spans 13 residues. In germline, CDR1 is MDHEN, CDR2 SYDVKM. The CDR3 sequence is CACRGRRHEKLFF. The CDR3 nucleotides read TGTGCGTGCCGAGGGAGGAGGCATGAAAAACTGTTTTTT.

The chain has TRBV5-5 and TRBJ1-2; D is unresolved. Per germline, CDR1 SGHKS and CDR2 YYEKEE (reference sequence). The ends were cut back, 0 bases at V and 0 bases at J, with 12 bases in the middle. The CDR3 contains 16 residues. The CDR3 reads CASSLGPGLSNYGYTF. The CDR3, as DNA: TGTGCCAGCAGCTTGGGGCCCGGCCTCTCTAACTATGGCTACACCTTC.

The J gene is TRBJ2-2, the V gene TRBV18, with D tentatively TRBD2 (5 bases). CDR3 size: 16 residues. CDR1 and CDR2 from the germline V gene are KGHSH and LQKENI. The V end lost 3 bases, the J end lost 7 bases, and 18 bases lay between the germline ends. Here the CDR3 reads CASSPGLFGVVGELFF. The CDR3 DNA is TGTGCCAGCTCACCTGGACTTTTTGGAGTAGTCGGGGAGCTGTTTTTT.